The 20 T cell receptor beta chains in this list originate from one sample, sequenced in a study of cytomegalovirus exposure and HLA in healthy donors. The PCR made use of 60 Vbeta and 13 Jbeta primers. TCRdb keeps only in-frame clones here, not all; method: immunoSEQ multiplex PCR. The sample has about 160,000 clones, 87% seen once. Sequencing was performed on PBMCs. Receptors were obtained from a woman aged 25-40 years in good health and CMV-seronegative.

The V call is TRBV9, the J call TRBJ2-3; 9 bases align to TRBD2. V dropped 0 bases and J dropped 2; count of bases not matched to a gene: 4. The CDR3 runs 16 residues. Germline V gene sequence: CDR1 SGDLS, CDR2 YYNGEE. For the CDR3, the DNA is TGTGCCAGCAGCGTAGACCTAGCGGGGTCCACAGATACGCAGTATTTT. Translating gives CASSVDLAGSTDTQYF. Complete variable domain (other parts from reference TRBV9 and TRBJ2-3): DSGVTQTPKHLITATGQRVTLRCSPRSGDLSVYWYQQSLDQGLQFLIQYYNGEERAKGNILERFSAQQFPDLHSELNLSSLELGDSALYFCASSVDLAGSTDTQYFGPGTRLTVL.

The chain joins TRBV6-5 to TRBJ2-3, with D uncertain. CDR1 MNHEY and CDR2 SVGAGI come from the germline V gene. Trimming removed 5 bases at V and 2 bases at J, with 14 bases between. This CDR3 is built from 15 residues. The CDR3 DNA follows: TGTGCCAGCAGTACCCTTTCGGTCGTCACAGATACGCAGTATTTT. Amino acid sequence: CASSTLSVVTDTQYF.

The chain combines TRBV29-1 with TRBJ2-1; 8 nucleotides line up with TRBD2. V trimming: 6 bases; J trimming: 8 bases; junction bases outside the gene matches: 12. Germline lookup yields CDR1 SQVTM and CDR2 ANQGSEA. The CDR3 extends over 14 amino acids. The chain's CDR3 is CSVALSGEVDEQFF. The CDR3 nucleotides are TGCAGCGTCGCCCTTAGCGGGGAGGTCGATGAGCAGTTCTTC.

The chain carries TRBV19 and TRBJ1-1, with unresolved D. The CDR3 is made up of 14 amino acids. Germline CDR1 reads LNHDA; CDR2 reads SQIVND (reference sequence). Trimming took off 4 bases at V and 4 bases at J, with 13 bases between the two ends. DNA for the CDR3: TGTGCCAGTAGTAATAGGCAGGCGGGCACTGAAGCTTTCTTT. This sequence encodes CASSNRQAGTEAFF. Variable domain in full (rest from reference TRBV19 and TRBJ1-1): DGGITQSPKYLFRKEGQNVTLSCEQNLNHDAMYWYRQDPGQGLRLIYYSQIVNDFQKGDIAEGYSVSREKKESFPLTVTSAQKNPTAFYLCASSNRQAGTEAFFGQGTRLTVV.

The V call is TRBV5-1, the J call TRBJ1-3; D is undetermined. Trimming stripped 3 bases from V and 4 bases from J, with 14 bases between. CDR3 size: 15 residues. The V gene's germline CDR1 is SGHRS and CDR2 YFSETQ. CDR3 in amino acids: CASSSGRPEGNTIYF. The CDR3 DNA is TGCGCCAGCAGCTCCGGCAGGCCCGAGGGAAACACCATATATTTT.

The chain is built from TRBV10-3 and TRBJ2-5; the match to TRBD2 covers 14 bases. This CDR3 contains 15 residues. Unmatched junction bases numbered 6, after V lost 10 bases and J lost 2 bases. Germline V gives CDR1 ENHRY, CDR2 SYGVKD. DNA of the CDR3: TGTGCCACCAGACTAGCGGGAGGGAGGCAAGAGACCCAGTACTTC. Encoded protein: CATRLAGGRQETQYF.

This sequence joins TRBV19 and TRBJ2-7, with D possibly matching TRBD2 (6 bases). The CDR3 has 15 amino acids. Trimming pared 4 bases from V and 0 bases from J, leaving 13 bases between. Per the germline V gene, CDR1 is LNHDA and CDR2 is SQIVND (reference sequence). The CDR3 nucleotides are TGTGCCAGTAGTAGGGAACTAGCCGACTCCTACGAGCAGTACTTC. Its translation is CASSRELADSYEQYF.

The J gene is TRBJ2-5, the V gene TRBV7-7; the D gene is possibly TRBD2 (5 bases). The CDR3 consists of 15 residues. The V gene's germline CDR1 is SSHAT and CDR2 FNYEAQ (reference sequence). Trimming left V 0 bases short and J 5 bases short, with 13 bases between. CDR3 bases: TGTGCCAGCAGCTTAGCGGGCCCCGCGGGCGAGACCCAGTACTTC. Its translation: CASSLAGPAGETQYF.

The V call is TRBV4-1, the J call TRBJ2-7; 7 nucleotides agree with TRBD2. The germline V gene encodes CDR1 MGHRA and CDR2 YSYEKL. J was trimmed by 6 bases and V by 3 bases; bases with no gene match: 14. CDR3 size: 16 residues. CDR3 loop: CASSHRPGGSPGEQYF. The CDR3 DNA sequence: TGCGCCAGCAGCCATAGACCGGGCGGGAGTCCTGGCGAGCAGTACTTC.

The table lists this clone with a count of one. The chain is built from TRBV5-1 and TRBJ2-7; perhaps TRBD1 as D (7 bases). The V gene's germline CDR1 is SGHRS and CDR2 YFSETQ. The CDR3 contains 13 residues. V was cut by 9 bases and J by 7 bases, with 20 bases left in between. CDR3 residues: CATTAPGGREQYF. CDR3 bases: TGCGCCACCACGGCCCCAGGGGGGCGAGAGCAGTACTTC. Full variable domain (outside the CDR3, taken from reference TRBV5-1 and TRBJ2-7): KAGVTQTPRYLIKTRGQQVTLSCSPISGHRSVSWYQQTPGQGLQFLFEYFSETQRNKGNFPGRFSGRQFSNSRSEMNVSTLELGDSALYLCATTAPGGREQYFGPGTRLTVT.

The gene calls are TRBV28 and TRBJ1-6; no firm D call. CDR3 length: 12 amino acids. Between the trimmed V and J ends, which lost 6 bases and 10 bases, there was a span of 10 bases. Germline assignment: CDR1 MDHEN and CDR2 SYDVKM. CDR3 residues: CASSLVGSPLHF. The CDR3 DNA reads as TGTGCCAGCAGCCTGGTTGGCTCACCCCTCCACTTT.

The rearrangement joins TRBV5-1 to TRBJ1-1; 9 bases fit TRBD1. V shed 3 bases, J shed 4 bases, and the junction held 4 bases outside the gene matches. The CDR3 consists of 14 residues. Germline values: CDR1 SGHRS, CDR2 YFSETQ. Written as DNA, the CDR3 is TGCGCCAGCAGCTGGGAGACAGGGGGCACTGAAGCTTTCTTT. Translation gives CASSWETGGTEAFF.

This clone was seen only once. The chain employs TRBV5-4 and TRBJ2-2; 7 bases align to TRBD2. J was trimmed by 2 bases and V by 5 bases; bases with no gene match: 3. CDR1 and CDR2 from the germline V gene are SGHNT and YYREEE (reference sequence). This CDR3 has 14 amino acids. The CDR3 spells CASRTGGNTGELFF. CDR3 nucleotides: TGTGCCAGCAGGACGGGAGGCAACACCGGGGAGCTGTTTTTT.

In this sample, this clone turned up many times. The J gene is TRBJ1-1, the V gene TRBV28, with D possibly TRBD1 on 6 matching bases. CDR3 size: 13 residues. The V gene lost 7 bases and the J gene lost 8 bases, with 17 bases spanning the gap. Germline values: CDR1 MDHEN, CDR2 SYDVKM. The CDR3 nucleotides are TGTGCCAGCAAGGCAAGTCTTGGGGGCGAAGCTTTCTTT. Amino acid sequence: CASKASLGGEAFF.

The chain employs TRBV6-1 and TRBJ1-4, with D maybe TRBD1 (6 bases). V lost 3 bases, J lost 2 bases, and 16 bases lay in between. This CDR3 contains 17 residues. Germline V gene lookup returns CDR1 MNHNS and CDR2 SASEGT. The CDR3 DNA follows: TGTGCCAGCAGTGAGTCGGCAGGGGCCAGGACTAATGAAAAACTGTTTTTT. Encoded protein: CASSESAGARTNEKLFF.

This chain joins TRBV7-6 and TRBJ2-7, with TRBD2 matching 15 bases. Germline-derived CDR1 and CDR2 are SGHVS and FNYEAQ. Germline trimming cut 5 bases from V and 0 bases from J; bases unmatched to any gene: 5. CDR3 size: 17 residues. CDR3 bases: TGTGCCAGCAGCCCCCCGGGACTAGCGGGAGGCTCCTACGAGCAGTACTTC. Amino acid sequence: CASSPPGLAGGSYEQYF.

The chain uses TRBV5-8 and TRBJ2-5; possibly TRBD2 for D (6 bases). The CDR3 is 16 amino acids. V was cut by 0 bases and J by 4 bases, with 16 bases left in between. The germline V gene encodes CDR1 SGHTS and CDR2 YDEGEE. CDR3 amino acids: CASSLEAGSGGETQYF. The CDR3 DNA is TGTGCCAGCAGCTTGGAGGCGGGGAGTGGCGGAGAGACCCAGTACTTC.

The V call is TRBV28, the J call TRBJ2-2; 12 nucleotides align to TRBD2. This CDR3 is built from 16 residues. J gave up 4 bases and V 6 bases, and 6 bases lay outside the gene matches. CDR1 MDHEN and CDR2 SYDVKM come from the germline V gene. The CDR3 nucleotides are TGTGCCAGCAGCCCCGCTAGCGGGAGGGTCACCGGGGAGCTGTTTTTT. Translating gives CASSPASGRVTGELFF. Supplemented by reference TRBV28 and TRBJ2-2, the full variable domain reads DVKVTQSSRYLVKRTGEKVFLECVQDMDHENMFWYRQDPGLGLRLIYFSYDVKMKEKGDIPEGYSVSREKKERFSLILESASTNQTSMYLCASSPASGRVTGELFFGEGSRLTVL.

The chain employs TRBV5-1 and TRBJ2-1; D perhaps matches TRBD1 (6 bases). The ends were cut back, 0 bases at V and 3 bases at J, with 19 bases in the middle. CDR3 size: 18 residues. The germline V gene encodes CDR1 SGHRS and CDR2 YFSETQ. The CDR3 DNA is TGCGCCAGCAGCTTGGCCCCTCGCCCAGGGGAACTCTACAATGAGCAGTTCTTC. Protein product: CASSLAPRPGELYNEQFF. The variable domain in full, with the rest retrieved from reference TRBV5-1 and TRBJ2-1, is KAGVTQTPRYLIKTRGQQVTLSCSPISGHRSVSWYQQTPGQGLQFLFEYFSETQRNKGNFPGRFSGRQFSNSRSEMNVSTLELGDSALYLCASSLAPRPGELYNEQFFGPGTRLTVL.

This clone has only one observation. The V call is TRBV28, the J call TRBJ1-1; perhaps TRBD1 as D (5 bases). Trimming left V 7 bases short and J 11 bases short, with 29 bases between. Germline V gene lookup returns CDR1 MDHEN and CDR2 SYDVKM. There are 16 residues in the CDR3. The CDR3 spells CASKTIPPGLRIGAFF. The DNA for the CDR3 is TGTGCCAGCAAAACTATACCGCCGGGACTGCGCATTGGGGCTTTCTTT. Using reference TRBV28 and TRBJ1-1 for the parts outside the CDR3, the full variable domain is DVKVTQSSRYLVKRTGEKVFLECVQDMDHENMFWYRQDPGLGLRLIYFSYDVKMKEKGDIPEGYSVSREKKERFSLILESASTNQTSMYLCASKTIPPGLRIGAFFGQGTRLTVV.